This T cell receptor (beta chain) was sequenced in a study of T cells in Graves' hyperthyroidism and ophthalmopathy. Study-wide results and caveats: Separation of ophthalmopathy from stable hyperthyroidism was achieved by a 13 V-J model.

Regions amplified from RNA transcripts were the TCR beta CDR3 regions. Researchers ran a first-round RT-PCR on the TCR CDR3 using the HTBI primer set. MiXCR was run by TCRdb on the multiplex PCR reads, yielding one entry per CDR3 protein. The sample has roughly 250,000 distinct CDR3 sequences, 14% to 15% seen once. The V gene end was trimmed by 2 bases and the J gene end by 4 bases; junction bases not matched to a gene: 4. Germline V gene data show CDR1 as DFQATT and CDR2 as SNEGSKA (reference sequence). The CDR3 has 16 amino acids. Remarks on this clonotype: Its target is not known.

Uncontrolled infection, other autoimmune disease, pregnancy or lactation barred patients from enrollment. Sequencing was done on a sample of blood. This receptor was obtained from a woman between 40 and 55 years old with Graves' hyperthyroidism that later progressed to Graves' ophthalmopathy. This chain joins TRBV20-1 and TRBJ2-2; 13 bases agree with TRBD2. For the CDR3, the DNA is TGCAGTGCTAGATCCGGACTAGCGGGAGTCACCGGGGAGCTGTTTTTT. Its protein product is CSARSGLAGVTGELFF.